This T cell receptor (beta chain) was sequenced during a study of cytomegalovirus exposure and HLA in healthy donors. Study context: HLA-typed donors contributed 80 million or so unique TCRs, which were held in an early data release.

The CDR3 contains 13 residues. Germline CDR1 LGHNT, CDR2 FRNRAP. The V gene lost 1 base and the J gene lost 4 bases, with 8 bases spanning the gap. A word on this clone: What it recognizes is unknown.

Vbeta (60) and Jbeta (13) primers were used in the PCR. Clones were sequenced by immunoSEQ multiplex PCR, and TCRdb holds only the in-frame ones, with some missing. Of 60,000 to 65,000 clones in the sample, roughly 77% were seen once. Study outcomes and limitations: When analyzed later, a missense DCLRE1C variant was found to be linked to TCR beta V- and J-gene trimming. An analysis done earlier found most TCR beta V segments productive about 90% or about 30% of the time. In a later analysis, the majority of CMV-associated beta chains seemingly showed HLA restriction.

The TCR was taken from a woman between 35 and 50 years old in good health and CMV-seropositive. Sequencing used PBMCs. The chain carries TRBV12-5 and TRBJ2-7; D not certain. This CDR3 is CASGLGRIYEQYF. The DNA for the CDR3 is TGTGCTAGTGGTTTGGGCAGGATTTACGAGCAGTACTTC.